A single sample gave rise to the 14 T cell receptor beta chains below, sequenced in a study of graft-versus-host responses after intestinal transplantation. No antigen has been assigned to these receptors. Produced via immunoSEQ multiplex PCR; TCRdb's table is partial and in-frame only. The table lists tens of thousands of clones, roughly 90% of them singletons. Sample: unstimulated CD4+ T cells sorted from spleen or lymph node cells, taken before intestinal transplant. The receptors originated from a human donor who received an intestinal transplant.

For the CDR3, the DNA is TGTGCCAGCAGCTTGGGAGGTAGCAATCAGCCCCAGCATTTT. Encoded protein: CASSLGGSNQPQHF. This sequence joins TRBV5-4 and TRBJ1-5; D gene uncertain. This CDR3 has 14 amino acids. CDR1 and CDR2 from the germline V gene are SGHNT and YYREEE (reference sequence). Deletions cut 0 bases from V and 0 bases from J, with 4 bases between.

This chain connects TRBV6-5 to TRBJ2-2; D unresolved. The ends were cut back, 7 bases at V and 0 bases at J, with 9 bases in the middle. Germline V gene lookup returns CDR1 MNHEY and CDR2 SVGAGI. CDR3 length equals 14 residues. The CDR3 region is CASTRTSNTGELFF. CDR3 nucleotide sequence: TGTGCCAGCACCCGAACATCGAACACCGGGGAGCTGTTTTTT.

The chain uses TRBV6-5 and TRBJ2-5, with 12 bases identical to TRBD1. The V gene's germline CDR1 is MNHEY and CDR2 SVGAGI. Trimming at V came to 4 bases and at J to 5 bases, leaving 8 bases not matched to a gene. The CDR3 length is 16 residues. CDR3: CASSSGTGGGGETQYF. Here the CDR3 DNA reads TGTGCCAGCAGTTCCGGGACAGGGGGCGGGGGGGAGACCCAGTACTTC.

DNA of the CDR3: TGTGCCAGCTCATCAGGAAGCAATCAGCCCCAGCATTTT. This sequence encodes CASSSGSNQPQHF. This sequence joins TRBV18 and TRBJ1-5, with D uncertain. Trimming shortened V by 5 bases and J by 1 base, and 6 bases separated the two germline ends. CDR1 KGHSH and CDR2 LQKENI come from the germline V gene. The CDR3 totals 13 residues. The full variable domain, in which reference TRBV18 and TRBJ1-5 provide the parts outside the CDR3, is NAGVMQNPRHLVRRRGQEARLRCSPMKGHSHVYWYRQLPEEGLKFMVYLQKENIIDESGMPKERFSAEFPKEGPSILRIQQVVRGDSAAYFCASSSGSNQPQHFGDGTRLSIL.

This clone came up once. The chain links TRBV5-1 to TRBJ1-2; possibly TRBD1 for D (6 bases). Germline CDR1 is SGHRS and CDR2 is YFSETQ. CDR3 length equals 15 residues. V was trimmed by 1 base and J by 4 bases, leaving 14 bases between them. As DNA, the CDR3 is TGCGCCAGCAGCTTGTCAGGGGCCAAGGGCTATGGCTACACCTTC. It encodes CASSLSGAKGYGYTF.

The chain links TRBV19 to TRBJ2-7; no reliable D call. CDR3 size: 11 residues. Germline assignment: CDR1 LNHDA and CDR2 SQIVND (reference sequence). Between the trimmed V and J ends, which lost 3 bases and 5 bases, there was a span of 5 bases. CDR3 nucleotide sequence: TGTGCCAGTAGTATTGGGCACGAGCAGTACTTC. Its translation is CASSIGHEQYF.

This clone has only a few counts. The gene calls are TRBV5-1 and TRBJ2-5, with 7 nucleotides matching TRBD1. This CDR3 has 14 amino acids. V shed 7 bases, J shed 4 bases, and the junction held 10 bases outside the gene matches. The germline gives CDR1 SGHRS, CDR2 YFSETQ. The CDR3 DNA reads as TGCGCCAGCGGGATCACAGGGGTCCGAGAGACCCAGTACTTC. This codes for CASGITGVRETQYF.

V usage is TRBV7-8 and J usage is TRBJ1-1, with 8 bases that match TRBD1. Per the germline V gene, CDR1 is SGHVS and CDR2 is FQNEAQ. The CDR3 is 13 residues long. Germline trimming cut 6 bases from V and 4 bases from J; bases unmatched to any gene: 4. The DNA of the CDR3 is TGTGCCAGCAGGCAACAGGGGGGCACTGAAGCTTTCTTT. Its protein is CASRQQGGTEAFF.

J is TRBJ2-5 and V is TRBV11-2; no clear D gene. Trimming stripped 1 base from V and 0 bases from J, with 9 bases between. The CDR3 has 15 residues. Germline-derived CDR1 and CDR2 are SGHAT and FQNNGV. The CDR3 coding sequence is TGTGCCAGCAGCTTAGGAGACATGTACCAAGAGACCCAGTACTTC. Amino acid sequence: CASSLGDMYQETQYF.

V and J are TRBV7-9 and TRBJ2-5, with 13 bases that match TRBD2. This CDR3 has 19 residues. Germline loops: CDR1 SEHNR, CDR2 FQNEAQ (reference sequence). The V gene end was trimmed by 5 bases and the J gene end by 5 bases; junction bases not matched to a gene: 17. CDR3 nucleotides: TGTGCCAGCAGCCCACCCGTTAGGACTAGCGGGGGTTTAGGCGAGACCCAGTACTTC. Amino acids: CASSPPVRTSGGLGETQYF. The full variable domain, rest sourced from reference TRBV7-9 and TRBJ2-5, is DTGVSQNPRHKITKRGQNVTFRCDPISEHNRLYWYRQTLGQGPEFLTYFQNEAQLEKSRLLSDRFSAERPKGSFSTLEIQRTEQGDSAMYLCASSPPVRTSGGLGETQYFGPGTRLLVL.

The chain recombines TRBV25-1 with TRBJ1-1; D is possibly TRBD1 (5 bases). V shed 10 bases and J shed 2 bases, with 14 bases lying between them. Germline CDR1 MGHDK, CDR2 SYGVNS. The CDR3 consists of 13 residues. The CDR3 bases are TGTGCCACCAGATCCAGGGCTAACACTGAAGCTTTCTTT. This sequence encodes CATRSRANTEAFF.

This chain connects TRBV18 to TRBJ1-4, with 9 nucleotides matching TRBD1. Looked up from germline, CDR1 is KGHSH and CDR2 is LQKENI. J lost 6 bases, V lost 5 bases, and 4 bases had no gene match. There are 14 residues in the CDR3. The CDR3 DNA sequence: TGTGCCAGCTCATCCCGGGACAGGGATGAAAAACTGTTTTTT. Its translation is CASSSRDRDEKLFF.

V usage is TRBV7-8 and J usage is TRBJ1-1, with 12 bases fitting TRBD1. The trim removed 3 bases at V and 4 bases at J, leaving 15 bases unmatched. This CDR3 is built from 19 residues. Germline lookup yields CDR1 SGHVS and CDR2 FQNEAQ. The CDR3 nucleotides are TGTGCCAGCAGCTTTGGGGACAGGGGGCGATTCGGGCGATTCACTGAAGCTTTCTTT. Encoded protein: CASSFGDRGRFGRFTEAFF.

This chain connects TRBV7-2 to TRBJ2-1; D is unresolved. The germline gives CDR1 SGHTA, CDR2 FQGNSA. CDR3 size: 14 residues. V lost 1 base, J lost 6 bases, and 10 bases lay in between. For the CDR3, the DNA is TGTGCCAGCAGCTTAGTTTCCAGCGCCAATGAGCAGTTCTTC. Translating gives CASSLVSSANEQFF.